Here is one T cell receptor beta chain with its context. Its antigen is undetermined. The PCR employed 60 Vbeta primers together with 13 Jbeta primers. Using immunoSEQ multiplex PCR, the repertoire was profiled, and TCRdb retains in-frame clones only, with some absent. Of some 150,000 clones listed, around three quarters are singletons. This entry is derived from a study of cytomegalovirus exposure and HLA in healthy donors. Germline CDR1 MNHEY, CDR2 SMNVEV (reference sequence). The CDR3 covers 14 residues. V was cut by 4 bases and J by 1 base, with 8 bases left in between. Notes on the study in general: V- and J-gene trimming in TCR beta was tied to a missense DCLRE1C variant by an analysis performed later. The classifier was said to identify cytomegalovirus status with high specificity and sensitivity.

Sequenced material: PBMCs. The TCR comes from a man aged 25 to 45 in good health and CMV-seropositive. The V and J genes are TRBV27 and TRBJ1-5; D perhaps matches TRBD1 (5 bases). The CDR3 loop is CASSSGLSNQPQHF. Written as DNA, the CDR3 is TGTGCCAGCAGTTCAGGGTTGAGCAATCAGCCCCAGCATTTT.